The rows below give T cell receptor beta chains drawn from one sample of a study of shared clonotypes between healthy human individuals. Repertoires were generated with immunoSEQ multiplex PCR, while TCRdb's copy carries only in-frame clones and drops some. The table records under 2,500,000 clones, nearly 97% of them present only once. Sequencing was done on a sample of naive CD4+ T cells sorted from blood. All receptors derive from a man between 18 and 29 years old in good health. Each CDR3 is given without its conserved first and last residue. A D gene is named only where the DNA matches it firmly.

13 | . | TRBJ2-1 | TRBV6-5 | ASSYSAGLGNEQF
13 | TRBD1 | TRBJ1-6 | TRBV5-1 | ASSLVLQGDSPLH
12 | TRBD2 | TRBJ2-7 | TRBV2 | ASKGLAGVSEQY
10 | . | TRBJ1-4 | TRBV29-1 | SWGASNEKLF
14 | TRBD1 | TRBJ2-1 | TRBV11-3 | ASSLGRDRSVDEQF
11 | . | TRBJ2-1 | TRBV5-1 | ASNRDQGNEQF
13 | TRBD1 | TRBJ1-4 | TRBV5-1 | ASSLVAGGDEKLF
11 | . | TRBJ1-5 | TRBV5-1 | ATQTPPYQPQH
12 | . | TRBJ1-6 | TRBV6-1 | ASSERVGNSPLH
13 | TRBD1 | TRBJ1-6 | TRBV5-1 | ASSLEGAKYSPLH
10 | . | TRBJ1-1 | TRBV7-9 | ASSTGGTEAF
12 | TRBD1 | TRBJ2-3 | TRBV5-1 | ASGQGRGTDTQY
12 | . | TRBJ1-4 | TRBV2 | ASRPGAPTEKLF
11 | TRBD1 | TRBJ1-2 | TRBV7-8 | ASSTSTGYGYT
15 | TRBD2 | TRBJ2-3 | TRBV11-2 | ASSSRLAGGLGDTQY
15 | . | TRBJ2-1 | TRBV5-1 | ASSPTKTSNTYNEQF
11 | . | TRBJ2-7 | TRBV30 | AWSVEGAYEQY
13 | TRBD2 | TRBJ2-3 | TRBV6-5 | ASSLLGGVTDTQY
9 | . | TRBJ1-4 | TRBV2 | ASSPYEKLF
15 | TRBD1 | TRBJ2-2 | TRBV27 | ASRIRDRGPNGGELF
14 | . | TRBJ2-4 | TRBV5-6 | ASSLDVRGAKNIQY
13 | . | TRBJ2-6 | TRBV27 | ASSFWGSGANVLT
12 | . | TRBJ2-2 | TRBV9 | ASSVDLGTGELF
14 | . | TRBJ1-3 | TRBV30 | AWSDWTWVTGNTIY
14 | . | TRBJ2-7 | TRBV4-1 | ASSQVATTTSYEQY
14 | TRBD1 | TRBJ1-2 | TRBV10-3 | AISNLEQGALDGYT
12 | TRBD2 | TRBJ2-5 | TRBV4-3 | ASSRGLAGETQY
14 | . | TRBJ2-2 | TRBV19 | ASIPNGPIQAGELF
9 | . | TRBJ2-3 | TRBV5-6 | ASSVTDTQY
13 | . | TRBJ1-1 | TRBV15 | ATSTGLPGNTEAF
13 | TRBD1 | TRBJ2-1 | TRBV5-1 | ASSLGQVSYNEQF
12 | . | TRBJ1-4 | TRBV11-2 | ASSDRLGAEKLF
12 | TRBD1 | TRBJ2-7 | TRBV27 | ASRDRLFSYEQY
12 | . | TRBJ1-6 | TRBV30 | AWSGDLYNSPLH
12 | . | TRBJ1-5 | TRBV28 | AIRGRTYNQPQH
12 | . | TRBJ2-7 | TRBV5-4 | ASSITGQGYEQY
14 | . | TRBJ2-2 | TRBV7-7 | ASSPGAPSNTGELF
13 | . | TRBJ1-3 | TRBV9 | ASSVDQISGNTIY
12 | . | TRBJ1-1 | TRBV5-1 | ASSLGNLNTEAF
13 | TRBD1 | TRBJ1-2 | TRBV6-1 | ASRETGLPNYGYT
11 | . | TRBJ1-1 | TRBV25-1 | ASSVKGTTEAF
10 | . | TRBJ2-3 | TRBV11-2 | ASSFRADTQY